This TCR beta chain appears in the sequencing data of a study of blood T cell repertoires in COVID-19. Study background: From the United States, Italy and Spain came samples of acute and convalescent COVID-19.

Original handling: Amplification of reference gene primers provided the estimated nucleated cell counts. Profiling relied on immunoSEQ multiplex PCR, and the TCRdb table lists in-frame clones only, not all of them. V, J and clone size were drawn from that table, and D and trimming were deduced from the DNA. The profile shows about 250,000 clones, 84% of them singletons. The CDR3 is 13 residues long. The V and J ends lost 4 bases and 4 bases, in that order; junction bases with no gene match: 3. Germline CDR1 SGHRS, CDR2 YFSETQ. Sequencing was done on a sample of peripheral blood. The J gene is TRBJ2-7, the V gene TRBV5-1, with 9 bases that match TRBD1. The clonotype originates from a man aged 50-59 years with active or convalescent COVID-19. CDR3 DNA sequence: TGCGCCAGCAGCCGGACAGGGGAGTACGAGCAGTACTTC. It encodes CASSRTGEYEQYF.